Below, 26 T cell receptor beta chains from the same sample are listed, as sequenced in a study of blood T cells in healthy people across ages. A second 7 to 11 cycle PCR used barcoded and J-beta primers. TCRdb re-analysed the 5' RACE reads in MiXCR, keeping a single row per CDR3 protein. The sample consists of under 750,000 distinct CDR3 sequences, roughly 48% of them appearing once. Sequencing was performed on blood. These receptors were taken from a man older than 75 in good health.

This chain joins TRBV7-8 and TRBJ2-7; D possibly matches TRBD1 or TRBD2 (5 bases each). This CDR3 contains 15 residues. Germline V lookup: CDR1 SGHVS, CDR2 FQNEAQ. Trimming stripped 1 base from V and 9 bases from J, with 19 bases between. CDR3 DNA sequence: TGTGCCAGCAGCTTAGACCCCGGGGCAGCTATGTCGCAGTACTTC. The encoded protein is CASSLDPGAAMSQYF.

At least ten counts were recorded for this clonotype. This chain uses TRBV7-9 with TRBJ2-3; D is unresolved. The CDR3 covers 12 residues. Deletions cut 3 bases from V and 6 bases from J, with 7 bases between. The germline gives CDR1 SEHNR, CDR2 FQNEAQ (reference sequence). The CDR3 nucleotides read TGTGCCAGCAGCTTGTTCGGGGATACGCAGTATTTT. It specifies CASSLFGDTQYF.

CDR3 sequence reads: CASSYSQGNEQFF. CDR3 sequence (DNA): TGTGCCAGCAGTTACTCGCAGGGCAATGAGCAGTTCTTC. The rearrangement uses TRBV6-2 or TRBV6-3 and TRBJ2-1, with D possibly being TRBD1 (5 bases). Trimming took 0 bases from V and 6 from J, leaving 6 bases between them. Per germline, CDR1 MNHEY and CDR2 SVGEGT. This CDR3 contains 13 residues.

CDR3 coding DNA: TGTGCCAGCAGCCAAGACGGCAACAATCAGCCCCAGCATTTT. Amino acid sequence: CASSQDGNNQPQHF. This rearrangement joins TRBV2 to TRBJ1-5, with unresolved D. V was trimmed by 6 bases and J by 3 bases, leaving 12 bases between them. The CDR3 totals 14 residues. Germline V gene sequence: CDR1 SNHLY, CDR2 FYNNEI.

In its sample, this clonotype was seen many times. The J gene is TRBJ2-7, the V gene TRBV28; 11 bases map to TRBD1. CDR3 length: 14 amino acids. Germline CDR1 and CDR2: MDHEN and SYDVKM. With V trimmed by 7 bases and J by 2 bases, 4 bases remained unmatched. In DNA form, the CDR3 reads TGTGCCAGCAAAAGGACAGGGGGCACCTACGAGCAGTACTTC. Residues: CASKRTGGTYEQYF.

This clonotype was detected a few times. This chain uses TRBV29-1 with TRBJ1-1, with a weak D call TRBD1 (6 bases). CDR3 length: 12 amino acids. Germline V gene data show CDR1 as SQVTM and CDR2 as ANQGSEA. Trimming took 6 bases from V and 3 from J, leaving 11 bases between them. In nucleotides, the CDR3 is TGCAGCGTCAACAGGGATTACACTGAAGCTTTCTTT. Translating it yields CSVNRDYTEAFF.

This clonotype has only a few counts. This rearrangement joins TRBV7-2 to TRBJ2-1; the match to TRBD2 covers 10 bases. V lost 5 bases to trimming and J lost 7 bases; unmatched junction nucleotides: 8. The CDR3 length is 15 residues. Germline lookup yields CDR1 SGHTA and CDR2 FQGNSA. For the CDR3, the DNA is TGTGCCAGCAGCAAGACTAGCGGGTTGTTTAATGAGCAGTTCTTC. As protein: CASSKTSGLFNEQFF.

CDR3 sequence: CASSLDGRLAGELFF. The CDR3, as DNA: TGTGCCAGCAGCTTAGATGGTCGTCTCGCCGGGGAGCTGTTTTTT. V usage is TRBV7-9 and J usage is TRBJ2-2; D is unresolved. The V and J ends lost 1 base and 6 bases respectively, with 12 bases between them. Germline loops: CDR1 SEHNR, CDR2 FQNEAQ (reference sequence). CDR3 size: 15 residues.

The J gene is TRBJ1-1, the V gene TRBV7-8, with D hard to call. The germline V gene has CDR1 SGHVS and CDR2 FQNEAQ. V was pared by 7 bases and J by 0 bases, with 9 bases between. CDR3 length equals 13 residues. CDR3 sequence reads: CASKRQLNTEAFF. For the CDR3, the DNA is TGTGCCAGCAAGAGACAATTGAACACTGAAGCTTTCTTT.

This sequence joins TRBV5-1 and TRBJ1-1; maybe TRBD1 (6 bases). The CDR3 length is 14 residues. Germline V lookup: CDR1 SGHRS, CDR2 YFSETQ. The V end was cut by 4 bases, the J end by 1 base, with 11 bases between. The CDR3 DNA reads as TGCGCCAGCAGCCGGGACACCTCGAACACTGAAGCTTTCTTT. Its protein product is CASSRDTSNTEAFF.

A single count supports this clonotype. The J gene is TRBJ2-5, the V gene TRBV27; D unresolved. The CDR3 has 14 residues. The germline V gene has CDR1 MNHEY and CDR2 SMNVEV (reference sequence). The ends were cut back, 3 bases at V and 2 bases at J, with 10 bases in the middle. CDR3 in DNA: TGTGCCAGCAGTTTTGGAGCTACGCAAGAGACCCAGTACTTC. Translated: CASSFGATQETQYF.

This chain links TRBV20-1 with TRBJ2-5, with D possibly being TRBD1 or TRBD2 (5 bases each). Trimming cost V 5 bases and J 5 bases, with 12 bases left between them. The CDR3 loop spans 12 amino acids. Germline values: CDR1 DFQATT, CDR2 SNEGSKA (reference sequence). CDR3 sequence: CSAGTGFETQYF. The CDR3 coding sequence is TGCAGTGCTGGGACGGGGTTTGAGACCCAGTACTTC.

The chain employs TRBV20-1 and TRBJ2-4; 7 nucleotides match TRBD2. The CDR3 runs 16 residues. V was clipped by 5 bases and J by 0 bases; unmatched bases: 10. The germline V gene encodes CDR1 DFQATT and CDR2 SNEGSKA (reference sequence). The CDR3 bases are TGCAGTGCTTTCGAACGAGCGGGACGAGCCAAAAACATTCAGTACTTC. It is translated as CSAFERAGRAKNIQYF.

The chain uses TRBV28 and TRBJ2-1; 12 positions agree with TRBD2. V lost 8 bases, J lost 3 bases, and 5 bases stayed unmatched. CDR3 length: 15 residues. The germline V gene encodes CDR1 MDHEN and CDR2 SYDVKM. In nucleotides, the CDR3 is TGTGCCAGCCTACTAGCGGGAGGAAACTACAATGAGCAGTTCTTC. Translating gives CASLLAGGNYNEQFF.

CDR3 protein: CASSPSFAGRVYEQYF. The CDR3, as DNA: TGCGCCAGCAGCCCCTCCTTTGCGGGAAGGGTCTACGAGCAGTACTTC. V and J are TRBV5-1 and TRBJ2-5; a weak D match, TRBD2 (6 bases). The DNA end favors TRBJ2-7, so the J call may be wrong. The length of the CDR3 is 16 residues. Germline CDR1 and CDR2: SGHRS and YFSETQ.

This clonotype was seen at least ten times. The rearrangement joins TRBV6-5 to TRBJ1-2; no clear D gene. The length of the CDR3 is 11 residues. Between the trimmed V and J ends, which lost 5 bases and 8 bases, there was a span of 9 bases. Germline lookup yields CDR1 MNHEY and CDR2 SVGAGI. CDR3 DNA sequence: TGTGCCAGCAGTGGTTCGAGGGGCTACACCTTC. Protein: CASSGSRGYTF.

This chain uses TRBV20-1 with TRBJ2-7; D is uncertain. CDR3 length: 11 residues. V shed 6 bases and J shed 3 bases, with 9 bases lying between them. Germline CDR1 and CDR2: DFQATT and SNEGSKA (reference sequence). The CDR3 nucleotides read TGCAGTGCCCTGCATGACTACGAGCAGTACTTC. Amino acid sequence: CSALHDYEQYF.

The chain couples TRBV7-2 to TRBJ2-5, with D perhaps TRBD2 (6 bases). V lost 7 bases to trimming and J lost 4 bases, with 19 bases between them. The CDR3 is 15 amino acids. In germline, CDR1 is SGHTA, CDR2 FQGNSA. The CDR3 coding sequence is TGTGCCAGCACCGCATCGGGGGTTATCACAGAGACCCAGTACTTC. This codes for CASTASGVITETQYF.

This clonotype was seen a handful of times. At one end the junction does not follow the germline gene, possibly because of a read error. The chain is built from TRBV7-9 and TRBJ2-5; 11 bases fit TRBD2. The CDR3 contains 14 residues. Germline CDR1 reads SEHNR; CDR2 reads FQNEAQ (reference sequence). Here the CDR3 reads CASSIAGGIETQYF. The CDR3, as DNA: TGTGCCAGCAGCATAGCGGGAGGGATAGAGACCCAGTACTTC.

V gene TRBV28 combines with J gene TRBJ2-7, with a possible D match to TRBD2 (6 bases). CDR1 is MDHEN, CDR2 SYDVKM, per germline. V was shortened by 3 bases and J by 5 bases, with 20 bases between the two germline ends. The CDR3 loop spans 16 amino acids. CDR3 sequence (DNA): TGTGCCAGCAGTTTCGAGGCGCGTAGGACTACACACGAGCAGTACTTC. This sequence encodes CASSFEARRTTHEQYF.

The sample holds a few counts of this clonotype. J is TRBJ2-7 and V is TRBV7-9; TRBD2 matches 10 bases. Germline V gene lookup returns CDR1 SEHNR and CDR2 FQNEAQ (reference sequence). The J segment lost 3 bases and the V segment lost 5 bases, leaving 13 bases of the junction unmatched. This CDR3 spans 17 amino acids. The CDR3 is CASSPGRTSGIFYEQYF. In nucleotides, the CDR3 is TGTGCCAGCAGCCCGGGACGGACTAGCGGTATTTTCTACGAGCAGTACTTC.

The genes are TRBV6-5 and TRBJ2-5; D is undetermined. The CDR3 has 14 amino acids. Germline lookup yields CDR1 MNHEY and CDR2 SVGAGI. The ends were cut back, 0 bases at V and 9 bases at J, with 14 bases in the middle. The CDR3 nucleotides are TGTGCCAGCAGTTACTCTAACGGAATCCAGGCCCAGTACTTC. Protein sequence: CASSYSNGIQAQYF.

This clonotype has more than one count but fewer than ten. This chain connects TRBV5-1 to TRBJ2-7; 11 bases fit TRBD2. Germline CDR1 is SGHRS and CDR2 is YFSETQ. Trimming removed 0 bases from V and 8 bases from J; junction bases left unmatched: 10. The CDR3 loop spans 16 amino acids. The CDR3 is CASSLEGLADQLKQYF. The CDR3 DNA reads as TGCGCCAGCAGCTTGGAGGGACTAGCGGACCAGTTGAAGCAGTACTTC.

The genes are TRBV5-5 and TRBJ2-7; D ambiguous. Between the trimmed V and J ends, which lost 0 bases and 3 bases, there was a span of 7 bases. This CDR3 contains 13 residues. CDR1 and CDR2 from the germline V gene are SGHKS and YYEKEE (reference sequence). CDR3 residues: CASSLVQDYEQYF. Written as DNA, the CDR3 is TGTGCCAGCAGCTTGGTGCAGGACTACGAGCAGTACTTC.

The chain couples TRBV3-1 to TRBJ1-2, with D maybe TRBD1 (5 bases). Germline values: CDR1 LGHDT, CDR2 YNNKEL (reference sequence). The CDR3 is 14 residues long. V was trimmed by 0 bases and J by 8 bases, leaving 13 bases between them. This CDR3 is CASSQDSGRGGYTF. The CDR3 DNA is TGTGCCAGCAGCCAAGATTCAGGGCGAGGAGGCTACACCTTC.

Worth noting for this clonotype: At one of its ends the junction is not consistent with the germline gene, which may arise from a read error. CDR3 in DNA: TGCGCCGGCAGCTTGGCTGGGACAGGTTATGAGACCCAGTACTTC. It specifies CAGSLAGTGYETQYF. This chain links TRBV5-1 with TRBJ2-5; 8 bases match TRBD1. This CDR3 contains 15 residues. CDR1 SGHRS and CDR2 YFSETQ come from the germline V gene.